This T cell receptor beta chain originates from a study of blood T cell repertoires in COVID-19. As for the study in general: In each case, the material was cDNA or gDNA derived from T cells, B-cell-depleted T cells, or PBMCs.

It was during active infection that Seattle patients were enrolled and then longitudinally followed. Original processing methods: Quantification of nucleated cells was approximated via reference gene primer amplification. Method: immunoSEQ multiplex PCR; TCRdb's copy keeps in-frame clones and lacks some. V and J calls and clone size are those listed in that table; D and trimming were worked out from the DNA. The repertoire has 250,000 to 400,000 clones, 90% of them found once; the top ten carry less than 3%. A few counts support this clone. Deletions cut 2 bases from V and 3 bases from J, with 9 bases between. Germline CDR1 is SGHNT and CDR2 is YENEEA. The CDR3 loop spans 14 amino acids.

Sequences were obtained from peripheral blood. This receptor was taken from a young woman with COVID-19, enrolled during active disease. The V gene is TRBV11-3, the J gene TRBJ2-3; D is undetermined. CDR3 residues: CASSLSTWTDTQYF. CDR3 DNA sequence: TGTGCCAGCAGCTTAAGCACGTGGACAGATACGCAGTATTTT.